These T cell receptor beta chains were read from a single sample in a study of cytomegalovirus exposure and HLA in healthy donors. Only in-frame clones appear in the TCRdb table, and some are missing; sequencing was by immunoSEQ multiplex PCR. This repertoire shows approximately 210,000 clones, over 60% found once; its top ten account for about 1.7%. Sequencing was done on a sample of PBMCs. These receptors were taken from a male donor in good health and CMV-seronegative. CDR3s include the opening cysteine and the closing phenylalanine or tryptophan. A D gene is named only where the DNA matches it firmly. Size is omitted from some rows. Given values are once, few, many or a class for expanded clones.

TGTGCCAGCAGTTTACCGGGGACAGGGTCTAGCGAGCAGTACTTC,CASSLPGTGSSEQYF,-,TRBD1,TRBJ2-7,TRBV27
TGTGCCAGCAGCTACTCCGGGACAGGGGCCTCCTACGAGCAGTACTTC,CASSYSGTGASYEQYF,-,TRBD1,TRBJ2-7,TRBV6-5
TGTGCCAGCAGACCGACACGAAACTATGGCTACACCTTC,CASRPTRNYGYTF,-,-,TRBJ1-2,TRBV27
TGTGCCAGCAGCCGCGTGGAGGGGGGGGAAAACATTCAGTACTTC,CASSRVEGGENIQYF,-,-,TRBJ2-4,TRBV4-2
TGTGCCAGCAGCGGGTCCGGGAGGGGGGCAGATACGCAGTATTTT,CASSGSGRGADTQYF,-,TRBD2,TRBJ2-3,TRBV9
TGTGCCATCCCCCGCGATCCCCCCTATGGCTACACCTTC,CAIPRDPPYGYTF,-,-,TRBJ1-2,TRBV10-3
TGTGCCAGCAGACCGGGACAGGGGGCTTTATTTGAAAAACTGTTTTTT,CASRPGQGALFEKLFF,few,TRBD1,TRBJ1-4,TRBV27
TGCGCCAGCAGCTCCCTTTATAAGGGGGGGACCTACAATGAGCAGTTCTTC,CASSSLYKGGTYNEQFF,-,-,TRBJ2-1,TRBV5-1
TGTGCCAGCAAGGAGCGGGCCTTAGCCAAAAACATTCAGTACTTC,CASKERALAKNIQYF,-,-,TRBJ2-4,TRBV2
TGTGCCAGCAGCTTAGAGCTAGCGGGAGGCCAAGAGACCCAGTACTTC,CASSLELAGGQETQYF,-,TRBD2,TRBJ2-5,TRBV7-6
TGTGCCAGCAGTTACACTCGACTCCAGTTTTACGAGCAGTACTTC,CASSYTRLQFYEQYF,-,-,TRBJ2-7,TRBV6-5
TGTGCCAGCAGCTACACAGGGATGGATGAAAAACTGTTTTTT,CASSYTGMDEKLFF,-,-,TRBJ1-4,TRBV11-2
TGCGCCAGCAGCGGCCGGACTAGCGGGAGCTCCTACGAGCAGTACTTC,CASSGRTSGSSYEQYF,-,TRBD2,TRBJ2-7,TRBV5-1
TGTGCCAGCAGTGACGCGACAGGGTGGGTTGAAAAACTGTTTTTT,CASSDATGWVEKLFF,few,TRBD1,TRBJ1-4,TRBV25-1
TGTGCCAGCAGTTACCGTACTAGCGGACTCTCCTACGAGCAGTACTTC,CASSYRTSGLSYEQYF,-,TRBD2,TRBJ2-7,TRBV6-5
TGCAGCGTGGAGGACAGGGACACTGAAGCTTTCTTT,CSVEDRDTEAFF,-,TRBD1,TRBJ1-1,TRBV29-1
TGTGCCAGCAGCTTATACGGCCTTGTCGGGACAGGGGACTATGGCTACACCTTC,CASSLYGLVGTGDYGYTF,-,TRBD1,TRBJ1-2,TRBV11-2
TGTGCCAGCAGCTTAGAAGCGGGGGGGCGTCATGAGCAGTTCTTC,CASSLEAGGRHEQFF,-,TRBD2,TRBJ2-1,TRBV7-9
TGCGCCAGCAGCCGAGCGGGGGGGGCCGCAAATGAGCAGTTCTTC,CASSRAGGAANEQFF,few,TRBD2,TRBJ2-1,TRBV4-1
TGTGCCAGCAGTTTGAGGTCCGAAGGGGATTCACCCCTCCACTTT,CASSLRSEGDSPLHF,-,-,TRBJ1-6,TRBV28
TGTGCCAGCAGCCAAGATCCCGCCGGACTAGCGGGACAATTCGAGCAGTACTTC,CASSQDPAGLAGQFEQYF,few,TRBD2,TRBJ2-7,TRBV4-2
TGTGCCAGCAGCGTTCTCTCGGGACTCTCGAACACCGGGGAGCTGTTTTTT,CASSVLSGLSNTGELFF,-,-,TRBJ2-2,TRBV9
TGTGCCAGCATAGGGACTGGGTCCTACGAGCAGTACTTC,CASIGTGSYEQYF,-,-,TRBJ2-7,TRBV6-5
TGTGCCAGTACCCCGACTAGCGGGAGTTTCTACGAGCAGTACTTC,CASTPTSGSFYEQYF,-,TRBD2,TRBJ2-7,TRBV19
TGTGCCAGCAGTTATCCGCTCGGGGGGACGTACAATGAGCAGTTCTTC,CASSYPLGGTYNEQFF,-,TRBD2,TRBJ2-1,TRBV27
TGCGCCAGCAGCCAAGGACAGGGTGGAACAGATACGCAGTATTTT,CASSQGQGGTDTQYF,-,TRBD1,TRBJ2-3,TRBV4-1
TGTGCCAGCAAAGGAGCGGGGAACTACAATGAGCAGTTCTTC,CASKGAGNYNEQFF,-,TRBD2,TRBJ2-1,TRBV5-4
TGTGCCAGCAGTTACACCCTAACAGGGAACGAGCAGTACTTC,CASSYTLTGNEQYF,once,-,TRBJ2-7,TRBV6-5
TGTGCCAGCAGTGAAGACAGGACATACACTGAAGCTTTCTTT,CASSEDRTYTEAFF,-,-,TRBJ1-1,TRBV6-1
TGCGCCAGCAGCCACCCAAGGGACAGGGGATCCGGGGAGCTGTTTTTT,CASSHPRDRGSGELFF,-,TRBD1,TRBJ2-2,TRBV4-1
TGTGCCAGCAGTTGGGGACAGGGGGCCGGGGAGCTGTTTTTT,CASSWGQGAGELFF,-,TRBD1,TRBJ2-2,TRBV27
TGTGCCATCAGGACAGGGGCAATTTCGGAAGCTTTCTTT,CAIRTGAISEAFF,-,TRBD1,TRBJ1-1,TRBV2
TGTGCCAGCAGCCCGGGACAGGGGGCATCACCCGGGGAGCTGTTTTTT,CASSPGQGASPGELFF,-,TRBD1,TRBJ2-2,TRBV7-6
TGCGCCAGCAGCCTAAAGACAGGTACCGGGGAGCTGTTTTTT,CASSLKTGTGELFF,-,-,TRBJ2-2,TRBV4-3
TGTGCCAGTAGTATAGGGGGCGGACGCCGAGTCCCCCAGCATTTT,CASSIGGGRRVPQHF,-,-,TRBJ1-5,TRBV19
TGTGCCAGCAGCAGGACAGGACCTAGCACAGATACGCAGTATTTT,CASSRTGPSTDTQYF,-,TRBD1,TRBJ2-3,TRBV9
TGTGCCAGCAGCCCTGACTTTTTGTCATTTCTGAACACTGAAGCTTTCTTT,CASSPDFLSFLNTEAFF,-,-,TRBJ1-1,TRBV7-2
TGTGCCAGCAGTTCGGGACAGGGGAACTATGGCTACACCTTC,CASSSGQGNYGYTF,-,TRBD1,TRBJ1-2,TRBV27
TGTGCCAGCAGTCAGATACCGGGACAGGGGACCTACGAGCAGTACTTC,CASSQIPGQGTYEQYF,-,TRBD1,TRBJ2-7,TRBV28
TGTGCCAGCAGTCACCTAAATCAGGGGGCCGGGCAGCCCCAGCATTTT,CASSHLNQGAGQPQHF,-,TRBD1,TRBJ1-5,TRBV6-6
TGTGCCAGTAGCGGAGGGACAGGGGCGAGGAGCGAGCAGTACTTC,CASSGGTGARSEQYF,-,TRBD1,TRBJ2-7,TRBV19
TGCAGCGTTGAAGATGAGGACCGGACTAGCGGTCTCCAAGAGACCCAGTACTTC,CSVEDEDRTSGLQETQYF,once,TRBD2,TRBJ2-5,TRBV29-1
TGTGCCACCCATCCAGGGGTCGGGCAGTACTTC,CATHPGVGQYF,-,-,TRBJ2-7,TRBV11-3
TGCGCCAGCAGCGTCGGGGGGGCGGGCTACAATGAGCAGTTCTTC,CASSVGGAGYNEQFF,-,TRBD2,TRBJ2-1,TRBV5-1
TGTGCCAGCAGTAGGACAGACCGCACAGATACGCAGTATTTT,CASSRTDRTDTQYF,-,-,TRBJ2-3,TRBV6-5
TGTGCCAGCTCACCGGAGGTAGGCCGTGAGGAAAAACTGTTTTTT,CASSPEVGREEKLFF,few,-,TRBJ1-4,TRBV18
TGTGCCAGCAGCTTAGAAAGGGACAGGTCTTACGAGCAGTACTTC,CASSLERDRSYEQYF,-,TRBD1,TRBJ2-7,TRBV7-2
TGTGCCAGCAGTTACTCTGGGATCGGGGACGAGCAGTACTTC,CASSYSGIGDEQYF,once,-,TRBJ2-7,TRBV6-6
TGCGCCAGCAGCACAGGAAACACCATATATTTT,CASSTGNTIYF,-,-,TRBJ1-3,TRBV4-3
TGTGCCAGTAGTATAGATGGCCCGGGTACTAACTATGGCTACACCTTC,CASSIDGPGTNYGYTF,-,-,TRBJ1-2,TRBV19
TGTGCCAGCAGTTACCGGGGGATTAATTCACCCCTCCACTTT,CASSYRGINSPLHF,-,-,TRBJ1-6,TRBV6-5
TGTGCCTGGAGTGTTGGGAGGACTAACTATGGCTACACCTTC,CAWSVGRTNYGYTF,-,-,TRBJ1-2,TRBV30
TGTGCCAGCAGTGAACTAGCGGGGCGAATGGATACGCAGTATTTT,CASSELAGRMDTQYF,-,TRBD2,TRBJ2-3,TRBV6-4
TGTGCCAGCAGTTATAACACACCCAACAATAATTCACCCCTCCACTTT,CASSYNTPNNNSPLHF,-,-,TRBJ1-6,TRBV6-5
TGTGCCAGCAGCCCCCGACCGGGACAGGGGGCGCGAAGGCAGTTCTTC,CASSPRPGQGARRQFF,-,TRBD1,TRBJ2-1,TRBV28
TGTGCCAGCAGCTCCGTTAAAGGCGGGAGTAGCAATGAGCAGTTCTTC,CASSSVKGGSSNEQFF,-,-,TRBJ2-1,TRBV12-1
TGTGCCAGCAGCCCCACTAGCGTCGGAGATACGCAGTATTTT,CASSPTSVGDTQYF,-,TRBD2,TRBJ2-3,TRBV7-9
TGTGCCAGCAGCCCTGGACAGGGGGCGCATGGCTACACCTTC,CASSPGQGAHGYTF,-,TRBD1,TRBJ1-2,TRBV6-5
TGCGCCAGCAGCTTGGGGCCACAGGGGACTGGAAACACCATATATTTT,CASSLGPQGTGNTIYF,-,TRBD1,TRBJ1-3,TRBV5-1
TGTGCCAGTAGTCCGACAGGATTTTACGAGCAGTACTTC,CASSPTGFYEQYF,-,-,TRBJ2-7,TRBV19